This is a list of T cell receptor beta chains from one sample in a study of graft-versus-host responses after intestinal transplantation. Only in-frame clones appear in the TCRdb table, and some are missing; sequencing was by immunoSEQ multiplex PCR. The sample holds 9,500 to 10,000 clones, about four fifths seen once. Material: ileum tissue, obtained about 520 days after intestinal transplant. The origin of the receptors is a human patient who received an intestinal transplant, so some T cells may come from the graft donor. CDR3s include the opening cysteine and the closing phenylalanine or tryptophan. The D gene is left open where the match is weak. Size tells how often a clone was seen (once, few, many) or the class of an expanded clone, and some rows leave it out.

d_gene | j_gene | v_gene | abundance | CDR3nt | CDR3aa
TRBD1 | TRBJ1-2 | TRBV27 | . | TGTGCCAGCAGTCACGGGGGACAGGGGTTGGGTGGCTACACCTTC | CASSHGGQGLGGYTF
. | TRBJ2-4 | TRBV2 | . | TGTGCCAGCAGTGAGATGAGGGGAAGTGGGGCGGACATTCAGTACTTC | CASSEMRGSGADIQYF
TRBD1 | TRBJ1-1 | TRBV25-1 | . | TGTGCCAGCTCCCCCCGGGCAGGGGGCCCGGGTGAAGCTTTCTTT | CASSPRAGGPGEAFF
. | TRBJ2-2 | TRBV6-5 | . | TGTGCCAGCAGTTATCGCGGCTACACCGGGGAGCTGTTTTTT | CASSYRGYTGELFF
TRBD2 | TRBJ2-3 | TRBV2 | . | TGTGCCAGCCGGGACACAAAAAATACCGGGACTAGCAAGTATTTT | CASRDTKNTGTSKYF
TRBD1 | TRBJ2-7 | TRBV7-9 | . | TGTGCCAGCAGCCCGGGACAGACCTACGAGCAGTACTTC | CASSPGQTYEQYF
TRBD1 | TRBJ1-5 | TRBV15 | . | TGTGCCACCAGCAGACAGGGGGCAAGCAATCAGCCCCAGCATTTT | CATSRQGASNQPQHF
TRBD1 | TRBJ2-1 | TRBV4-3 | . | TGCGCCAGCAGCCGTGCCGGGACAGGGAATGAGCAGTTCTTC | CASSRAGTGNEQFF
. | TRBJ1-2 | TRBV19 | . | TGTGCCAGTAGTATAGTAACGGGGGATGGCTACACCTTC | CASSIVTGDGYTF
. | TRBJ2-7 | TRBV2 | . | TGTGCCAGCAGGGCAAAGGGACTGGGGTCCTACGAGCAGTACTTC | CASRAKGLGSYEQYF
TRBD2 | TRBJ2-3 | TRBV6-5 | few | TGTGCCAGCAGGTGGAATAGCGGGGGGTCAGATACGCAGTATTTT | CASRWNSGGSDTQYF
TRBD1 | TRBJ1-2 | TRBV25-1 | . | TGTGCCAGCAGTGCTTCCTCCTCAGGGGGCGCTCTCGTCTACACCTTC | CASSASSSGGALVYTF
. | TRBJ1-3 | TRBV19 | . | TGTGCCAGTAACAGAGGTCCAGAGTCTGGAAACACCATATATTTT | CASNRGPESGNTIYF
TRBD1 | TRBJ2-3 | TRBV23-1 | . | TGCGCCAGCAGTCGCCGGGACAGGGCCACAGATACGCAGTATTTT | CASSRRDRATDTQYF
. | TRBJ1-1 | TRBV23-1 | . | TGCGCCAGCAGTCTGGACAGCGGCGGTTTT | CASSLDSGGF
. | TRBJ1-3 | TRBV7-9 | few | TGTGCCAGCATGCGCGGCTCCAGTTCTGGAAACACCATATATTTT | CASMRGSSSGNTIYF
TRBD2 | TRBJ2-1 | TRBV7-9 | . | TGTGCCAGCAGCCCTGTGCTAGCGGGGGACCCCAATGAGCAGTTCTTC | CASSPVLAGDPNEQFF
TRBD1 | TRBJ2-2 | TRBV7-9 | few | TGTGCCAGCAGCTCCGGGACAGACATCACCGGGGAGCTGTTTTTT | CASSSGTDITGELFF
TRBD1 | TRBJ1-2 | TRBV5-1 | . | TGCGCCAGCAGCCCGGAGAGGGACAGGGGCTACACCTTC | CASSPERDRGYTF
. | TRBJ2-7 | TRBV7-9 | . | TGTGCCTGGAACCCCCCGACAATCTACGAGCAGTACTTC | CAWNPPTIYEQYF
. | TRBJ2-7 | TRBV4-1 | . | TGCGCCAGCAGCCAAGACCGGGGGTGGGAGCAGTACTTC | CASSQDRGWEQYF
TRBD2 | TRBJ2-7 | TRBV6-1 | . | TGTGCCAGCAGTGAGGGACTAGCGGGAGCCTACGAGCAGTACTTC | CASSEGLAGAYEQYF
. | TRBJ2-2 | TRBV29-1 | . | TGCAGCGTTGGGGGCACCGGGGAGCTGTTTTTT | CSVGGTGELFF
. | TRBJ1-2 | TRBV2 | few | TGTGCCAGCAGTGTTCAGAGCTATGGCTACACCTTC | CASSVQSYGYTF
. | TRBJ1-1 | TRBV5-6 | . | TGTGCCAGCAGCTTGTACCGTACTGAAGCTTTCTTT | CASSLYRTEAFF
. | TRBJ2-7 | TRBV15 | . | TGTGCCACCTGGATCTCGAAGTTTTATTTAAGGGAGAGCTCCTACGAGCAGTACTTC | CATWISKFYLRESSYEQYF
TRBD2 | TRBJ2-3 | TRBV19 | . | TGTGCCAGTAGTATTTTTAGCGGGAGCACAGATACGCAGTATTTT | CASSIFSGSTDTQYF
TRBD1 | TRBJ2-5 | TRBV11-2 | . | TGTGCCAGCAGCTTAGAGCGGGCCAGGGGGATAGAGACCCAGTACTTC | CASSLERARGIETQYF
. | TRBJ2-7 | TRBV21-1 | few | TGTGCCAGCAGCAAAGTATATTGCAGGGGTTACTCCTACGAGCAGTACTTC | CASSKVYCRGYSYEQYF
TRBD2 | TRBJ2-2 | TRBV6-5 | . | TGTGCCAGCAGTGCTAGCGGGAGCACCGGGGAGCTGTTTTTT | CASSASGSTGELFF
. | TRBJ1-3 | TRBV5-1 | . | TGCGCCAGCAGCTCAGGGACTCCCTCTGGAAACACCATATATTTT | CASSSGTPSGNTIYF
. | TRBJ1-1 | TRBV6-1 | . | TGTGCCAGCAGTGAATCCCGGGAGGCTTTCTTT | CASSESREAFF
TRBD1 | TRBJ2-7 | TRBV5-5 | . | TGTGCCAGCAGCTCCTCCGGGACAGGGGTCTACGAGCAGTACTTC | CASSSSGTGVYEQYF
. | TRBJ2-6 | TRBV2 | . | TGTGCCAGCAGTGAGCAGGGGACTGGGGCCAACGTCCTGACTTTC | CASSEQGTGANVLTF
. | TRBJ2-7 | TRBV7-2 | . | TGTGCCAGCAGCCCTCAGGAGATCTACGAGCAGTACTTC | CASSPQEIYEQYF
TRBD1 | TRBJ2-3 | TRBV27 | . | TGTGCCAGCAGCCCTCCGGGACAGGTTGAAGATACGCAGTATTTT | CASSPPGQVEDTQYF
TRBD1 | TRBJ2-7 | TRBV18 | . | TGTGCCAGCTCACCACATACAGGACAGGATTTAACCTACGAGCAGTACTTC | CASSPHTGQDLTYEQYF
. | TRBJ2-1 | TRBV6-1 | . | TGTGCCAGCAGTGAAGGGGGGAAGGGGGATGAGCAGTTCTTC | CASSEGGKGDEQFF
. | TRBJ1-3 | TRBV28 | . | TGTGCCAGCAGTTCAACAGGGCCCGGGCCTGGAAACACCATATATTTT | CASSSTGPGPGNTIYF
TRBD2 | TRBJ2-1 | TRBV30 | . | TGTGCCTGGAGTGTCAGGGCGGGGGGTCCCTTCAATGAGCAGTTCTTC | CAWSVRAGGPFNEQFF
. | TRBJ2-2 | TRBV10-3 | . | TGTGCCATCAGTGGATGGCCGAACACCGGGGAGCTGTTTTTT | CAISGWPNTGELFF